These 21 T cell receptor beta chains came from one sample sequenced in a study of blood T cell repertoires in COVID-19. Sequenced by immunoSEQ multiplex PCR; TCRdb stores in-frame clones only, minus some. This sample has 250,000 to 350,000 clones, with about 89% found just once. Sequencing used PBMCs or T cells enriched from blood (not recorded which). These receptors originate from a woman aged 30 to 39 who had recovered from COVID-19.

V and J are TRBV29-1 and TRBJ1-4, with a weak D call TRBD1 (5 bases). The germline CDR1 and CDR2 sequences are SQVTM and ANQGSEA. V was pared by 4 bases and J by 0 bases, with 12 bases between. This CDR3 contains 15 residues. The CDR3, as DNA: TGCAGCGTTGCGGCCCGGGGGGCAACTAATGAAAAACTGTTTTTT. This codes for CSVAARGATNEKLFF.

CDR3 sequence reads: CASSLEGGTDTQYF. As DNA, the CDR3 is TGTGCCAGCAGCTTAGAAGGAGGAACAGATACGCAGTATTTT. This rearrangement joins TRBV11-3 to TRBJ2-3, with D possibly matching TRBD2 (5 bases). The length of the CDR3 is 14 residues. Germline V gives CDR1 SGHNT, CDR2 YENEEA. V dropped 0 bases and J dropped 3 bases, with 7 bases sitting between them.

The chain joins TRBV9 to TRBJ1-5, with D tentatively TRBD1 (6 bases). The CDR3 spans 14 residues. The V gene's germline CDR1 is SGDLS and CDR2 YYNGEE. The V and J ends lost 4 bases and 7 bases respectively, with 15 bases between them. The CDR3 reads CASSRTVVGQPQHF. The DNA for the CDR3 is TGTGCCAGCAGCCGGACAGTGGTTGGGCAGCCCCAGCATTTT.

The chain is built from TRBV28 and TRBJ2-1; weak D call: TRBD1 (5 bases). V was clipped by 2 bases and J by 14 bases, with 16 bases between them. CDR3 length equals 13 residues. CDR1 is MDHEN and CDR2 is SYDVKM in the germline V gene. This CDR3 reads CASSLGNQGPKFF. As DNA, the CDR3 is TGTGCCAGCAGTTTAGGGAATCAGGGTCCGAAGTTCTTC.

This CDR3 reads CASSRTDSYEQYF. CDR3 in DNA: TGTGCCAGTAGTCGGACAGACTCCTACGAGCAGTACTTC. The V call is TRBV19, the J call TRBJ2-7; the D gene is possibly TRBD1 (6 bases). CDR1 and CDR2 (germline): LNHDA, SQIVND (reference sequence). The V and J ends lost 5 bases and 0 bases respectively, with 8 bases between them. This CDR3 region has 13 residues.

The chain uses TRBV2 and TRBJ1-1, with D perhaps matching TRBD1 (6 bases). The CDR3 extends over 13 amino acids. Germline V lookup: CDR1 SNHLY, CDR2 FYNNEI. The germline V and J ends were trimmed by 6 bases and 4 bases, with 12 bases remaining between them. CDR3 DNA sequence: TGTGCCAGCAGGAACGGGGGGCCCACTGAAGCTTTCTTT. This encodes CASRNGGPTEAFF.

The chain links TRBV6-1 to TRBJ1-2; 8 bases are a match to TRBD1. Per the germline V gene, CDR1 is MNHNS and CDR2 is SASEGT. The CDR3 contains 15 residues. V was pared by 1 base and J by 2 bases, with 3 bases of the junction left unmatched. In DNA, the CDR3 is TGTGCCAGCAGTGAAGGAAACAGGGGGAACTATGGCTACACCTTC. It codes for CASSEGNRGNYGYTF.

The chain combines TRBV18 with TRBJ2-7, with 7 bases aligning to TRBD1. CDR3 size: 14 residues. The ends lost 3 bases at V and 3 bases at J; junction bases unmatched: 5. Germline V gene data show CDR1 as KGHSH and CDR2 as LQKENI. CDR3 amino acids: CASSPTGRIYEQYF. The CDR3 nucleotides read TGTGCCAGCTCACCGACAGGGAGAATCTACGAGCAGTACTTC.

This clone was recorded only once. CDR3 residues: CASSPSGQEQYF. In nucleotides, the CDR3 is TGTGCCAGCAGCCCATCAGGACAGGAGCAGTACTTC. The chain uses TRBV3-1 (or the pseudogene TRBV3-2) and TRBJ2-7, with D maybe TRBD1 (6 bases). This CDR3 comprises 12 residues. The V end lost 4 bases, the J end lost 7 bases, and 11 bases lay between the germline ends. The germline V gene encodes CDR1 LGHDT and CDR2 YNNKEL (reference sequence).

A remark on this clone: Other nucleotide sequences from this sample produce the same CDR3. CDR3 sequence reads: CASSHSRGTDTQYF. In nucleotides, the CDR3 is TGTGCCAGCAGTCATTCCCGGGGCACAGATACGCAGTATTTT. This chain links TRBV5-4 with TRBJ2-3, with D hard to call. V lost 5 bases to trimming and J lost 1 base, with 11 bases between them. This CDR3 has 14 amino acids. CDR1 and CDR2 (germline): SGHNT, YYREEE (reference sequence).

The chain has TRBV5-1 and TRBJ2-3, with 11 bases that match TRBD2. J gave up 0 bases and V 2 bases, and 14 bases lay outside the gene matches. Per the germline V gene, CDR1 is SGHRS and CDR2 is YFSETQ. The CDR3 runs 20 residues. The CDR3 DNA is TGCGCCAGCAGCTTACCGATTCGAAGACTAGCGGGGCCCAGCACAGATACGCAGTATTTT. Its translation: CASSLPIRRLAGPSTDTQYF.

V usage is TRBV28 and J usage is TRBJ1-3; 9 positions match TRBD1. The CDR3 contains 14 residues. With V trimmed by 8 bases and J by 4 bases, 6 bases remained unmatched. From germline, CDR1 is MDHEN and CDR2 SYDVKM. The CDR3: CASRDRAKGNTIYF. CDR3 coding DNA: TGTGCCAGCCGGGACAGGGCCAAGGGAAACACCATATATTTT.

V is TRBV2 and J is TRBJ1-1, with D hard to call. The CDR3 contains 12 residues. Trimming stripped 8 bases from V and 0 bases from J, with 7 bases between. Per germline, CDR1 SNHLY and CDR2 FYNNEI. CDR3: CASLLLNTEAFF. Here the CDR3 DNA reads TGTGCCAGCCTTTTGTTGAACACTGAAGCTTTCTTT.

The V and J genes are TRBV5-5 and TRBJ2-3; 11 bases align to TRBD2. V lost 2 bases, J lost 6 bases, and 8 bases stayed unmatched. Germline lookup yields CDR1 SGHKS and CDR2 YYEKEE (reference sequence). This CDR3 contains 16 residues. CDR3 region: CASSFIVAGGSDTQYF. The DNA for the CDR3 is TGTGCCAGCAGCTTTATAGTAGCGGGGGGGAGTGATACGCAGTATTTT.

The genes are TRBV6-4 and TRBJ2-4; 8 bases agree with TRBD1. Germline V lookup: CDR1 MRHNA, CDR2 SNTAGT. V was clipped by 3 bases and J by 6 bases; unmatched bases: 4. The CDR3 totals 14 residues. CDR3 nucleotide sequence: TGTGCCAGCAGTGAAGGGACAGGCGGAAACATTCAGTACTTC. It encodes CASSEGTGGNIQYF.

This clone was picked up one time. V is TRBV5-1 and J is TRBJ1-2; 7 positions agree with TRBD1. Germline V gene sequence: CDR1 SGHRS, CDR2 YFSETQ. After removal of 0 bases from V and 7 bases from J, the junction contained 6 bases not matched to a gene. This CDR3 has 14 amino acids. CDR3 residues: CASSLAGTDFGYTF. As DNA, the CDR3 is TGCGCCAGCAGCTTGGCCGGGACAGACTTTGGCTACACCTTC.

The rearrangement links TRBV7-2 to TRBJ1-5; D uncertain. Germline V CDR1 and CDR2: SGHTA, FQGNSA. This CDR3 is 14 amino acids long. Trimming removed 5 bases from V and 6 bases from J, with 14 bases in between. The CDR3: CASSRSAGGQPQHF. CDR3 nucleotide sequence: TGTGCCAGCAGCCGTAGCGCAGGTGGTCAGCCCCAGCATTTT. The full variable domain, rest sourced from reference TRBV7-2 and TRBJ1-5, is GAGVSQSPSNKVTEKGKDVELRCDPISGHTALYWYRQSLGQGLEFLIYFQGNSAPDKSGLPSDRFSAERTGGSVSTLTIQRTQQEDSAVYLCASSRSAGGQPQHFGDGTRLSIL.

This sequence joins TRBV5-4 and TRBJ1-6; D is uncertain. The V gene lost 4 bases and the J gene lost 4 bases, with 15 bases spanning the gap. Germline V CDR1 and CDR2: SGHNT, YYREEE (reference sequence). CDR3 length: 16 residues. CDR3 nucleotides: TGTGCCAGCAGCGACGACTTGGTCGGTTATAATTCACCCCTCCACTTT. Protein sequence: CASSDDLVGYNSPLHF.

This chain links TRBV24-1 with TRBJ2-4; 7 nucleotides align to TRBD1. CDR3 length: 16 amino acids. Looked up from germline, CDR1 is KGHDR and CDR2 is SFDVKD. Trimming cost V 7 bases and J 1 base; bases outside gene matches: 9. CDR3 DNA: TGTGCCACCAGCGAGGGGGCTGGTCTCGCCAAAAACATTCAGTACTTC. It specifies CATSEGAGLAKNIQYF.

The chain couples TRBV7-9 to TRBJ1-3, with TRBD1 identical over 9 bases. Germline CDR1 reads SEHNR; CDR2 reads FQNEAQ (reference sequence). This CDR3 spans 14 amino acids. V trimming: 5 bases; J trimming: 4 bases; junction bases outside the gene matches: 3. The CDR3 DNA follows: TGTGCCAGCAGCCTACAGGGGGCCGGAAACACCATATATTTT. Encoded protein: CASSLQGAGNTIYF. Looking up the rest from reference TRBV7-9 and TRBJ1-3 gives the full variable domain: DTGVSQNPRHKITKRGQNVTFRCDPISEHNRLYWYRQTLGQGPEFLTYFQNEAQLEKSRLLSDRFSAERPKGSFSTLEIQRTEQGDSAMYLCASSLQGAGNTIYFGEGSWLTVV.

The chain links TRBV13 to TRBJ2-1; 11 bases are shared with TRBD2. V gave up 5 bases and J gave up 6 bases; unmatched junction bases: 6. The CDR3 has 15 amino acids. Germline V gene sequence: CDR1 PRHDT, CDR2 FYEKMQ (reference sequence). The DNA for the CDR3 is TGTGCCAGCAGCCCCCTAGCGGGGGGACTCAATGAGCAGTTCTTC. This gives the protein CASSPLAGGLNEQFF.